This is a list of T cell receptor beta chains from one sample in a study of post-analysis software for immune sequencing data. TCRdb reprocessed the PCR reads with MiXCR, giving one entry per CDR3 protein. In the table there are 150,000 to 200,000 distinct CDR3 sequences, over 25% of which are singletons. What was sequenced was blood. Source of these receptors: a girl aged 5 to 17 with multiple sclerosis. CDR3s include the opening cysteine and the closing phenylalanine or tryptophan. The order of the fields is D gene, V gene, clone size, J gene, CDR3 protein, CDR3 DNA. The D gene is left open where the match is weak. Not all rows give a size; the values are once, few, many and, for expanded clones, a class.

.	TRBV6-1	many	TRBJ2-7	CASRPNAGTGTREAAYEQYF	TGTGCCAGCAGGCCAAACGCCGGGACAGGGACGCGGGAGGCAGCCTACGAGCAGTACTTC
TRBD1	TRBV5-8	many	TRBJ2-7	CASSPWTGGEQYF	TGTGCCAGCAGCCCATGGACAGGCGGGGAGCAGTACTTC
.	TRBV18	.	TRBJ2-5	CASSPLIEETQYF	TGTGCCAGCTCACCGCTGATCGAAGAGACCCAGTACTTC
.	TRBV7-2	.	TRBJ2-7	CASSLKGQSHYEQYF	TGTGCCAGCAGCTTAAAGGGGCAGTCGCACTACGAGCAGTACTTC
TRBD1	TRBV20-1	many	TRBJ2-5	CSASQNHRGLMETQYF	TGCAGTGCAAGCCAGAACCACAGGGGGCTGATGGAGACCCAGTACTTC
.	TRBV2	.	TRBJ2-7	CASSDFWTVDASGGSPYEQYF	TGTGCCAGCAGTGATTTTTGGACAGTCGATGCTAGCGGAGGGTCCCCCTACGAGCAGTACTTC
.	TRBV12-3/TRBV12-4	.	TRBJ2-3	CASRRSDAQYF	TGTGCCAGCAGGCGATCAGATGCGCAGTATTTT
.	TRBV12-3/TRBV12-4	many	TRBJ2-5	CASSIGPGLSRETQYF	TGTGCCAGCAGTATAGGACCGGGACTGTCGCGAGAGACCCAGTACTTC
.	TRBV20-1	once	TRBJ2-1	CSASGGGYNEQFF	TGCAGTGCTAGCGGGGGAGGCTACAATGAGCAGTTCTTC
TRBD2	TRBV9	.	TRBJ2-5	CASSLAGGSGTQYF	TGTGCCAGCAGCTTAGCGGGAGGCTCGGGGACCCAGTACTTC
.	TRBV5-4	few	TRBJ2-7	CASSLTGPLLYNEQYF	TGTGCCAGCAGCCTAACCGGGCCGCTTCTTTACAATGAGCAGTACTTC
.	TRBV9	.	TRBJ1-4	CASSPGQTGEKLFF	TGTGCCAGCAGCCCCGGACAGACCGGTGAAAAACTGTTTTTT
TRBD1	TRBV4-2	few	TRBJ1-5	CASSQQGQDRVITQPQHF	TGTGCCAGCAGCCAACAGGGGCAAGACAGGGTAATAACTCAGCCCCAGCATTTT
TRBD2	TRBV7-2	many	TRBJ2-1	CASRRTSGRGVGYEQFF	TGTGCCAGCAGGAGGACTAGCGGGAGAGGAGTTGGCTATGAGCAGTTCTTC
.	TRBV5-1	few	TRBJ2-3	CASSLKVAESTNTQYF	TGCGCCAGCAGCTTGAAGGTGGCGGAAAGCACAAATACGCAGTATTTT
.	TRBV12-3/TRBV12-4	many	TRBJ2-7	CASSLGVISYEQYF	TGTGCCAGCAGTTTAGGGGTGATAAGCTACGAGCAGTACTTC
TRBD2	TRBV20-1	.	TRBJ2-3	CSARDSGRALREDTQYF	TGCAGTGCTAGAGATAGCGGGAGGGCCTTACGGGAGGATACGCAGTATTTT
TRBD2	TRBV11-2	many	TRBJ2-5	CASGRGQETQYF	TGTGCCAGCGGGAGGGGACAAGAGACCCAGTACTTC
.	TRBV27	.	TRBJ2-7	CASSLGGLFYEQYF	TGTGCCAGCAGTCTGGGGGGCCTCTTCTACGAGCAGTACTTC
.	TRBV12-3/TRBV12-4	.	TRBJ1-1	CASSFNAGTEAFF	TGTGCCAGCAGTTTCAACGCCGGGACTGAAGCTTTCTTT
.	TRBV10-3	many	TRBJ1-2	CAISESMGPYGYTF	TGTGCCATCAGTGAGTCGATGGGTCCCTATGGCTACACCTTC
TRBD2	TRBV7-3	.	TRBJ2-3	CASSLTGSGGAADTQYF	TGTGCCAGCAGCTTAACGGGTAGCGGGGGGGCGGCAGATACGCAGTATTTT
.	TRBV12-3/TRBV12-4	.	TRBJ2-3	CASSLEGLGDMQYF	TGTGCCAGCAGTTTAGAAGGGTTGGGAGATATGCAGTATTTT
TRBD1	TRBV12-3/TRBV12-4	.	TRBJ1-5	CAGSPTGAGQPQHF	TGTGCCGGCAGTCCTACAGGGGCAGGTCAGCCCCAGCATTTT
TRBD1	TRBV12-3/TRBV12-4	.	TRBJ1-2	CASRPTLTGGGYTF	TGTGCCAGCAGGCCAACCCTCACAGGGGGGGGCTACACCTTC
.	TRBV20-1	.	TRBJ2-1	CSARGSLTVYEQFF	TGCAGTGCTAGAGGCAGCCTGACGGTGTATGAGCAGTTCTTC
.	TRBV6-2/TRBV6-3	.	TRBJ2-1	CASSYLNWGYSYNEQFF	TGTGCCAGCAGTTACCTAAACTGGGGCTACTCCTACAATGAGCAGTTCTTC
.	TRBV7-3	few	TRBJ1-5	CASSLNKREGQPQHF	TGTGCCAGCAGCTTAAATAAAAGGGAAGGTCAGCCCCAGCATTTT
TRBD2	TRBV5-1	few	TRBJ2-3	CASSAGTSGTLSTDTQYF	TGCGCCAGCAGCGCCGGGACTAGCGGGACCTTGAGCACAGATACGCAGTATTTT
.	TRBV7-2	few	TRBJ2-1	CASSLGLGNEQFF	TGTGCCAGCAGCTTAGGGCTGGGCAATGAGCAGTTCTTC
.	TRBV24-1	.	TRBJ2-2	CATSLGLTNTGELFF	TGTGCCACCAGTTTGGGACTTACGAACACCGGGGAGCTGTTTTTT
TRBD1	TRBV6-6	many	TRBJ1-1	CASSPTGGGLNTEAFF	TGTGCCAGCAGTCCAACAGGGGGCGGCTTGAACACTGAAGCTTTCTTT
TRBD2	TRBV29-1	many	TRBJ2-7	CSVREGSYEQYF	TGCAGCGTGAGGGAGGGCTCCTACGAGCAGTACTTC
.	TRBV7-8	few	TRBJ1-5	CASSWGGREGSNQPQHF	TGTGCCAGCAGCTGGGGGGGCAGAGAGGGCTCCAATCAGCCCCAGCATTTT
.	TRBV20-1	many	TRBJ1-5	CSANRGNQPQHF	TGCAGTGCTAACAGGGGCAATCAGCCCCAGCATTTT
.	TRBV20-1	many	TRBJ2-1	CSASVVDNEQFF	TGCAGTGCTAGCGTGGTGGATAATGAGCAGTTCTTC
TRBD1	TRBV5-1	.	TRBJ2-5	CASSSTPADRETQYF	TGCGCCAGCAGCTCGACTCCAGCGGACAGGGAGACCCAGTACTTC
TRBD2	TRBV7-2	many	TRBJ2-1	CASTQGLAERNEQFF	TGTGCCAGCACCCAGGGACTAGCGGAGCGGAATGAGCAGTTCTTC
.	TRBV6-1	many	TRBJ2-3	CASTFGDPTDTQYF	TGTGCCAGCACTTTCGGGGATCCCACAGATACGCAGTATTTT
TRBD2	TRBV20-1	few	TRBJ2-3	CSAGRGGAGTDTQYF	TGCAGTGCAGGACGTGGGGGAGCGGGGACAGATACGCAGTATTTT
TRBD2	TRBV15	.	TRBJ2-5	CATGRPLAGVVNEQYF	TGTGCCACCGGCAGGCCCCTAGCGGGAGTAGTCAATGAGCAGTACTTC
TRBD2	TRBV24-1	many	TRBJ2-1	CATSDQLAGGPNEQFF	TGTGCCACCAGTGATCAACTAGCGGGAGGGCCCAATGAGCAGTTCTTC
.	TRBV20-1	many	TRBJ2-1	CSAKFSAGGDNEQFF	TGCAGTGCTAAGTTCAGCGCGGGTGGGGACAATGAGCAGTTCTTC
TRBD1	TRBV4-3	.	TRBJ2-7	CASSLTLTGGERAYEQYF	TGCGCCAGCAGCCTGACCCTAACAGGGGGCGAAAGGGCCTACGAGCAGTACTTC
.	TRBV3-1	few	TRBJ2-3	CASSQGRADTQYF	TGTGCCAGCAGCCAAGGTAGGGCGGATACGCAGTATTTT